The 24 T cell receptor beta chains in this list originate from one sample, sequenced in a study of CD8 T cells in ankylosing spondylitis. Each CDR3 protein is one row after TCRdb ran MiXCR on the 5' RACE reads. The sample records approximately 350,000 distinct CDR3 sequences, roughly 14% being singletons. The sequencing input was blood, either unsorted or a sorted T cell fraction (not recorded which). The receptors here all came from a male donor with ankylosing spondylitis or in good health (not recorded which).

The chain uses TRBV4-1 and TRBJ2-3; weak D call: TRBD2 (6 bases). V gave up 2 bases and J gave up 3 bases, with 15 bases separating them. Per the germline V gene, CDR1 is MGHRA and CDR2 is YSYEKL. This CDR3 has 16 residues. The CDR3: CASSQSGSGFTDTQYF. The CDR3 DNA follows: TGCGCCAGCAGCCAATCGGGTAGCGGTTTTACAGATACGCAGTATTTT.

This clonotype was detected only a few times. This rearrangement joins TRBV9 to TRBJ2-3; possibly TRBD2 for D (5 bases). This CDR3 has 15 residues. Germline CDR1 is SGDLS and CDR2 is YYNGEE. V was shortened by 2 bases and J by 2 bases, with 12 bases between the two germline ends. The CDR3 region is CASSVELVATDTQYF. The CDR3 bases are TGTGCCAGCAGCGTGGAACTAGTCGCCACAGATACGCAGTATTTT.

This clonotype has only one observation. V usage is TRBV3-1 and J usage is TRBJ2-5; 13 bases align to TRBD2. With 1 base clipped from V and 5 bases from J, the junction kept 4 bases outside the gene matches. The germline gives CDR1 LGHDT, CDR2 YNNKEL (reference sequence). The CDR3 contains 16 residues. CDR3 coding DNA: TGTGCCAGCAGCCAAGGACTAGCGGGGGGAACTGAGACCCAGTACTTC. It is translated as CASSQGLAGGTETQYF.

In its sample, this clonotype was seen a few times. The chain recombines TRBV5-1 with TRBJ1-2, with 9 bases matching TRBD1. There are 15 residues in the CDR3. Germline V CDR1 and CDR2: SGHRS, YFSETQ. The trim removed 4 bases at V and 5 bases at J, leaving 9 bases unmatched. The CDR3 sequence is CASSEGQGFRYGYTF. The CDR3 DNA reads as TGCGCCAGCAGCGAGGGACAGGGATTTCGGTATGGCTACACCTTC.

The rearrangement links TRBV7-9 to TRBJ2-1, with TRBD2 as a possible D gene (6 bases). The CDR3 is made up of 17 amino acids. Trimming cost V 4 bases and J 2 bases, with 18 bases left between them. Germline values: CDR1 SEHNR, CDR2 FQNEAQ (reference sequence). This CDR3 reads CASSSLGTSPPYNEQFF. Written as DNA, the CDR3 is TGTGCCAGCAGCTCCCTAGGAACTAGCCCACCCTACAATGAGCAGTTCTTC.

The chain is built from TRBV3-1 and TRBJ2-5; TRBD2 matches at 11 bases. In germline, CDR1 is LGHDT, CDR2 YNNKEL (reference sequence). This CDR3 region has 17 residues. After removal of 0 bases from V and 1 base from J, the junction contained 4 bases not matched to a gene. For the CDR3, the DNA is TGTGCCAGCAGCCAAGATCCCACTAGCGGGGGCCAAGAGACCCAGTACTTC. This translates into CASSQDPTSGGQETQYF.

The chain links TRBV15 to TRBJ2-1; maybe TRBD2 (5 bases). The V end lost 0 bases, the J end lost 5 bases, and 17 bases lay between the germline ends. CDR1 and CDR2 (germline): LNHNV, YYDKDF (reference sequence). The CDR3 has 17 residues. CDR3 in DNA: TGTGCCACCAGCAGAGATGTAGGAGGTGCTACTAACAATGAGCAGTTCTTC. This gives the protein CATSRDVGGATNNEQFF.

This clonotype was counted a few times. The chain has TRBV7-2 and TRBJ2-3, with 11 bases identical to TRBD1. The V segment lost 3 bases and the J segment 7 bases; nucleotides outside the gene matches: 6. Germline CDR1 is SGHTA and CDR2 is FQGNSA. The CDR3 loop spans 15 amino acids. CDR3 amino acids: CASSFQDRGLNTQYF. CDR3 sequence (DNA): TGTGCCAGCAGCTTCCAGGACAGGGGGCTTAATACGCAGTATTTT.

This clonotype was seen only once. The chain joins TRBV5-1 to TRBJ1-4; D gene ambiguous. There are 14 residues in the CDR3. Germline V CDR1 and CDR2: SGHRS, YFSETQ. The germline V and J ends were trimmed by 2 bases and 3 bases, with 8 bases remaining between them. The CDR3 sequence is CASSLMDPNEKLFF. The CDR3 DNA reads TGCGCCAGCAGCTTAATGGACCCTAATGAAAAACTGTTTTTT. Full variable domain (remainder filled in from reference TRBV5-1 and TRBJ1-4): KAGVTQTPRYLIKTRGQQVTLSCSPISGHRSVSWYQQTPGQGLQFLFEYFSETQRNKGNFPGRFSGRQFSNSRSEMNVSTLELGDSALYLCASSLMDPNEKLFFGSGTQLSVL.

V usage is TRBV6-5 and J usage is TRBJ2-3; D not certain. Germline V gives CDR1 MNHEY, CDR2 SVGAGI. There are 16 residues in the CDR3. V was shortened by 0 bases and J by 0 bases, with 10 bases between the two germline ends. CDR3 bases: TGTGCCAGCAGTTACTCGATCCCGACTAGCACAGATACGCAGTATTTT. Its translation is CASSYSIPTSTDTQYF.

This clonotype was seen a few times. V usage is TRBV20-1 and J usage is TRBJ2-5; perhaps TRBD2 as D (7 bases). Deletions cut 3 bases from V and 7 bases from J, with 18 bases between. Germline assignment: CDR1 DFQATT and CDR2 SNEGSKA (reference sequence). This CDR3 comprises 14 residues. CDR3: CSASPAGAGWTQYF. DNA of the CDR3: TGCAGTGCTAGTCCCGCGGGGGCAGGGTGGACCCAGTACTTC.

Comment on this clonotype: One end of the junction varies from germline; a read error may be responsible. This sequence joins TRBV7-9 and TRBJ2-3; TRBD2 is a possible D gene (6 bases). The CDR3 runs 15 residues. CDR1 and CDR2 from the germline V gene are SEHNR and FQNEAQ (reference sequence). CDR3 DNA sequence: TGTGCCAGCAGCTTTGATGCGGGGTTCGCAGATACACAGTATTTT. Protein sequence: CASSFDAGFADTQYF.

This clonotype was picked up many times. This chain links TRBV11-2 with TRBJ2-3, with a weak D call TRBD1 (5 bases). The CDR3 spans 15 residues. V lost 4 bases and J lost 0, with 11 bases in between. The V gene's germline CDR1 is SGHAT and CDR2 FQNNGV. The DNA of the CDR3 is TGTGCCAGCAGCTCCAGGGTCCTCAGCACAGATACGCAGTATTTT. Translation: CASSSRVLSTDTQYF.

This chain uses TRBV5-1 with TRBJ1-5; 11 bases map to TRBD1. V dropped 4 bases and J dropped 7; count of bases not matched to a gene: 4. CDR1 SGHRS and CDR2 YFSETQ come from the germline V gene. The CDR3 covers 14 residues. CDR3 amino acids: CASSIGQGAQPQHF. The CDR3 nucleotides are TGCGCCAGCAGCATCGGACAGGGGGCCCAGCCCCAGCATTTT.

The V and J genes are TRBV20-1 and TRBJ2-5; TRBD2 matches 10 bases. CDR1 and CDR2 from the germline V gene are DFQATT and SNEGSKA (reference sequence). This CDR3 spans 16 amino acids. CDR3 in amino acids: CSHSPRLAGIQETQYF. CDR3 nucleotide sequence: TGCAGCCATAGCCCCCGACTAGCGGGTATTCAAGAGACCCAGTACTTC.

V and J are TRBV11-2 and TRBJ2-1, with 14 bases that match TRBD2. Trimming removed 0 bases from V and 7 bases from J; junction bases left unmatched: 8. There are 18 residues in the CDR3. The germline CDR1 and CDR2 sequences are SGHAT and FQNNGV. The CDR3 is CASSLEGTSGRGRNEQFF. CDR3 coding DNA: TGTGCCAGCAGCTTAGAAGGGACTAGCGGGAGAGGAAGAAATGAGCAGTTCTTC.

The chain employs TRBV6-5 and TRBJ1-6; 9 nucleotides line up with TRBD1. Germline CDR1 MNHEY, CDR2 SVGAGI. The CDR3 extends over 17 amino acids. The ends lost 0 bases at V and 6 bases at J; junction bases unmatched: 6. The CDR3 DNA is TGTGCCAGCAGTTACTCGGCGGGGACAGGGCTTAATTCACCCCTCCACTTT. Its protein is CASSYSAGTGLNSPLHF.

This chain connects TRBV5-1 to TRBJ2-7; tentative D call: TRBD2 (5 bases). Germline CDR1 is SGHRS and CDR2 is YFSETQ. Trimming took 2 bases from V and 0 from J, leaving 12 bases between them. The CDR3 is 15 amino acids. The CDR3 bases are TGCGCCAGCAGCTTTGAGGGCCCGAGCTCCTACGAGCAGTACTTC. Translating it yields CASSFEGPSSYEQYF. Supplemented by reference TRBV5-1 and TRBJ2-7, the full variable domain reads KAGVTQTPRYLIKTRGQQVTLSCSPISGHRSVSWYQQTPGQGLQFLFEYFSETQRNKGNFPGRFSGRQFSNSRSEMNVSTLELGDSALYLCASSFEGPSSYEQYFGPGTRLTVT.

The J gene is TRBJ2-3, the V gene TRBV20-1; the match to TRBD1 covers 8 bases. The germline gives CDR1 DFQATT, CDR2 SNEGSKA (reference sequence). Unmatched junction bases numbered 5, after V lost 6 bases and J lost 6 bases. This CDR3 spans 12 amino acids. In DNA, the CDR3 is TGCAGTGCCCATCAGGGGGCGGATACGCAGTATTTT. Translating it yields CSAHQGADTQYF.

The genes are TRBV4-1 and TRBJ2-2; a possible D gene is TRBD1 (7 bases). V lost 0 bases and J lost 5, with 13 bases in between. Germline CDR1 reads MGHRA; CDR2 reads YSYEKL. This CDR3 comprises 16 residues. The CDR3 loop is CASSQDSQGRTGELFF. DNA for the CDR3: TGCGCCAGCAGCCAAGATTCACAGGGGAGGACCGGGGAGCTGTTTTTT.

The chain is built from TRBV5-1 and TRBJ2-5; TRBD1 matches 8 bases. The germline V gene encodes CDR1 SGHRS and CDR2 YFSETQ. This CDR3 spans 14 amino acids. V lost 7 bases to trimming and J lost 1 base; unmatched junction nucleotides: 6. The CDR3: CASSRDRSQETQYF. The CDR3 region has the DNA TGCGCCAGCTCCCGGGACAGGTCCCAAGAGACCCAGTACTTC.

The chain joins TRBV6-1 to TRBJ2-7; TRBD1 is a possible D gene (7 bases). The germline gives CDR1 MNHNS, CDR2 SASEGT. The CDR3 contains 15 residues. V was trimmed by 8 bases and J by 2 bases, leaving 19 bases between them. CDR3 sequence (DNA): TGTGCCAGCTTGAAAGAGGCAGGGGGGCCCTACGAGCAGTACTTC. Translating it yields CASLKEAGGPYEQYF.

This clonotype occurred a few times. The rearrangement joins TRBV7-2 to TRBJ1-2, with D uncertain. Trimming cost V 1 base and J 4 bases, with 13 bases left between them. The CDR3 has 15 residues. CDR1 and CDR2 (germline): SGHTA, FQGNSA. CDR3 sequence: CASSLGSRGIYGYTF. CDR3 nucleotide sequence: TGTGCCAGCAGCTTAGGTTCGCGGGGAATCTATGGCTACACCTTC.

The chain couples TRBV30 to TRBJ2-1; D remains ambiguous. Germline loops: CDR1 GTSNPN, CDR2 SVGIG (reference sequence). This CDR3 is 12 amino acids long. The ends were cut back, 3 bases at V and 7 bases at J, with 10 bases in the middle. CDR3 in amino acids: CAWRRTENEQFF. The CDR3 DNA sequence: TGTGCCTGGAGGAGGACGGAGAATGAGCAGTTCTTC.